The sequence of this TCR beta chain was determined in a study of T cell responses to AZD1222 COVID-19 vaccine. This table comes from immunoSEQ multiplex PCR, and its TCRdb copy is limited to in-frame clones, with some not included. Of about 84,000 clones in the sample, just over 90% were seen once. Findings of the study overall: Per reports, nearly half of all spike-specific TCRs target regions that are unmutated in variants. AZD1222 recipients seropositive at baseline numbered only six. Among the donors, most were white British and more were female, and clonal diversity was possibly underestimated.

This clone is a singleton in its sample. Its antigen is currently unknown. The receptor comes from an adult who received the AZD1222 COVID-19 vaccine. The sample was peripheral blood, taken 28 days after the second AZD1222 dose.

The CDR3 region has the DNA TGTGCCAGCAGCCCTCGGGGGGGTGGCACCGGGGAGCTGTTTTTT. Amino acids: CASSPRGGGTGELFF. The V gene is TRBV9, the J gene TRBJ2-2, with 8 positions matching TRBD2. V dropped 4 bases and J dropped 4; count of bases not matched to a gene: 6. The length of the CDR3 is 15 residues. Germline V gene data show CDR1 as SGDLS and CDR2 as YYNGEE.